This record looks at one T cell receptor (beta chain) sequence and its context. The antigen remains unidentified. These data come from a study of long-term antiretroviral therapy in people with HIV. Whole-study findings and limits: Repertoires with HIV possessed tighter CDR3 length spans than those of controls. Clonal populations expanded prior to ART predominated within the repertoire at all time points.

CDR1 SGHTA and CDR2 FQGTGA come from the germline V gene. The CDR3 runs to 13 residues. Trimming cost V 1 base and J 5 bases; bases outside gene matches: 2. Researchers report immunoSEQ v3.0 was run at survey level. Only in-frame clones appear in the TCRdb table, and some are missing; sequencing was by immunoSEQ multiplex PCR. The table includes 25,000 to 35,000 clones, around nine tenths detected once. No donor had fewer than one pre-ART PBMC sample or fewer than two post-ART PBMC samples. The specimen was unsorted PBMCs, collected 0.5 years after starting antiretroviral therapy. The source of this sequence is a woman aged 18 to 35 with HIV. The chain recombines TRBV7-3 with TRBJ2-7, with TRBD1 identical over 7 bases. The CDR3 is CASSLRQGNEQYF. In DNA, the CDR3 is TGTGCCAGCAGCTTAAGACAGGGCAACGAGCAGTACTTC. Drawing the rest from reference TRBV7-3 and TRBJ2-7, the complete variable domain is GAGVSQTPSNKVTEKGKYVELRCDPISGHTALYWYRQSLGQGPEFLIYFQGTGAADDSGLPNDRFFAVRPEGSVSTLKIQRTERGDSAVYLCASSLRQGNEQYFGPGTRLTVT.